These T cell receptor beta chains were read from a single sample in a study of T cell repertoires in cytomegalovirus infection. MiXCR, run by TCRdb on the reads, gives a single entry per CDR3 protein. The sample has around 500,000 distinct CDR3 sequences, under 45% seen once. No antigen has been assigned to these receptors. The source material was cultured PBMCs, sampled from culture after CMV antigen stimulation. The receptor source for this set is a human donor in good health (CMV status not recorded). Some clones in this sample may be carry-over from other donors' samples. The CDR3 runs from the conserved cysteine through the conserved F or W. A D gene is named only where the DNA matches it firmly. Expanded clones get a size class; other rows say once, few or many, or leave the size out.

J gene,D gene,V gene,CDR3 length,clone size,CDR3 DNA,CDR3 protein
TRBJ2-7,NA,TRBV7-6,13,NA,TGTGCCAGCAGACCCAGCGGGTCCTACGAGCAGTACTTC,CASRPSGSYEQYF
TRBJ2-7,NA,TRBV11-2,15,NA,TGTGCCAGCAGCATCGGGGTTTTAGATAAAGCCGAGCAGTACTTC,CASSIGVLDKAEQYF
TRBJ2-7,NA,TRBV6-2/TRBV6-3,14,few,TGTGCCAGCAGCCCGAGAGGTCGGTCCTACGAGCAGTACTTC,CASSPRGRSYEQYF
TRBJ2-1,TRBD2,TRBV28,14,NA,TGTGCCAGCAGGCGGACTAGCGCCCACAATGAGCAGTTCTTC,CASRRTSAHNEQFF
TRBJ1-1,NA,TRBV7-2,12,few,TGTGCCAGCAGCTCCAGGAGAACTGAAGCTTTCTTT,CASSSRRTEAFF
TRBJ2-1,TRBD1,TRBV27,19,NA,TGTGCCAGCAGTTTACGGCAGGGGACAGGGGGAAGCTCCTACAATGAGCAGTTCTTC,CASSLRQGTGGSSYNEQFF
TRBJ2-1,TRBD2,TRBV7-6,15,NA,TGTGCCAGCAGCTCAGGACTAGCGATAGGGAATGAGCAGTTCTTC,CASSSGLAIGNEQFF
TRBJ1-1,NA,TRBV7-4,11,few,TGTGCCAGCAGCTTCCTACTTGAGGCTTTCTTT,CASSFLLEAFF
TRBJ1-4,TRBD1,TRBV20-1,17,NA,TGCAGTGCTAGAGATGATTCGGGACAGGGGGCAGGTGAAAAACTGTTTTTT,CSARDDSGQGAGEKLFF
TRBJ1-2,NA,TRBV10-3,15,NA,TGTGCCATCAGCCATAATCTAGACAGGCTTCAGGGCTACACCTTC,CAISHNLDRLQGYTF
TRBJ2-5,TRBD2,TRBV20-1,14,NA,TGCAGTGCCCCCGGGACTAGCGGGGGAGAGACCCAGTACTTC,CSAPGTSGGETQYF
TRBJ1-2,NA,TRBV7-9,12,few,TGTGCCAGCAGCTCCTACCTCTATGGCTACACCTTC,CASSSYLYGYTF
TRBJ2-5,NA,TRBV7-6,16,NA,TGTGCCAGCAGCTTAGGATGGCGGACTGGAAGGGAGACCCAGTACTTC,CASSLGWRTGRETQYF
TRBJ2-1,TRBD1,TRBV7-2,15,NA,TGTGCCAGCAGCTCGGACAGGGCTACCTACAATGAGCAGTTCTTC,CASSSDRATYNEQFF
TRBJ2-7,NA,TRBV6-1,15,NA,TGTGCCAGCTCAGTGGGGTTCACAGGGCACTACGAGCAGTACTTC,CASSVGFTGHYEQYF
TRBJ1-1,NA,TRBV6-2/TRBV6-3,13,NA,TGTGCCAGCAACTCGAGGGGTTTGGGTGAAGCTTTCTTT,CASNSRGLGEAFF
TRBJ2-5,NA,TRBV7-6,16,few,TGTGCCAGCAGCTTAGGTCCGGGCCCAGTGGAGGAGACCCAGTACTTC,CASSLGPGPVEETQYF
TRBJ2-3,TRBD2,TRBV7-2,14,NA,TGTGCCAGCAGCCTACTAGCGGGAGTTGATACGCAGTATTTT,CASSLLAGVDTQYF
TRBJ1-2,NA,TRBV7-6,13,few,TGTGCCAGCAGCTTATGGACAATAGGTGGCTACACCTTC,CASSLWTIGGYTF
TRBJ2-3,NA,TRBV12-5,16,few,TGTGCTAGTGGTTTGGTACTGGACAGATTCACAGATACGCAGTATTTT,CASGLVLDRFTDTQYF
TRBJ1-4,TRBD1,TRBV12-3/TRBV12-4,14,NA,TGTGCCAGCAGTTTGGGGACAGGGTTAAAAAAACTGTTTTTT,CASSLGTGLKKLFF
TRBJ2-7,NA,TRBV6-2/TRBV6-3,11,NA,TGTGCCAGCAGTCCCCCAGGCGAGCAGTACTTC,CASSPPGEQYF
TRBJ1-4,NA,TRBV19,15,NA,TGTGCCAGTAGCCAAAACGATCGGGCGGAGGAAAAACTGTTTTTT,CASSQNDRAEEKLFF
TRBJ1-6,NA,TRBV25-1,13,few,TGTGCCAGCACCAGGGTGGGGAATTCACCCCTCCACTTT,CASTRVGNSPLHF
TRBJ1-5,TRBD1,TRBV2,15,NA,TGTGCCAGCAGACAGGACAGGGGCGGGGATCAGCCCCAGCATTTT,CASRQDRGGDQPQHF
TRBJ1-2,NA,TRBV5-6,12,NA,TGTGCCAGCAGCTTGGCCTGGGGCGGCTACACCTTC,CASSLAWGGYTF
TRBJ2-3,TRBD1,TRBV15,15,NA,TGTGCCACCAGCAGGGGACAGATCAGCACAGATACGCAGTATTTT,CATSRGQISTDTQYF
TRBJ2-1,NA,TRBV19,16,few,TGTGCCAGTAGTACCCAGTCCCGGGAGCGCGGGGATGAGCAGTTCTTC,CASSTQSRERGDEQFF
TRBJ2-1,NA,TRBV12-3/TRBV12-4,19,few,TGTGCCAGCAGTCGATCCAGGGGAGGGCCGACCAGCTCCTACAATGAGCAGTTCTTC,CASSRSRGGPTSSYNEQFF
TRBJ2-1,NA,TRBV12-3/TRBV12-4,15,NA,TGTGCCAGCAGGAACGGAGCCACCTCCTACAATGAGCAGTTCTTC,CASRNGATSYNEQFF
TRBJ2-2,TRBD1,TRBV2,15,NA,TGTGCCAGCAGTCCGGGACAGGGTGCTATCGGGGAGCTGTTTTTT,CASSPGQGAIGELFF
TRBJ1-5,NA,TRBV7-2,14,few,TGTGCCAGCAGCTTAGGCCGGGACCGACAGCCCCAGCATTTT,CASSLGRDRQPQHF
TRBJ1-2,NA,TRBV27,15,NA,TGTGCCAGCAGTTTATTTACCCCAGGAGACTATGGCTACACCTTC,CASSLFTPGDYGYTF
TRBJ1-1,NA,TRBV7-9,14,NA,TGTGCCAGCAGCCCACGCGCCGGGACAAGTGAAGCTTTCTTT,CASSPRAGTSEAFF
TRBJ2-3,NA,TRBV4-3,16,few,TGCGCCAGCAGCCAAGGGTATGGGGGAGTTGCAGATACGCAGTATTTT,CASSQGYGGVADTQYF
TRBJ2-3,NA,TRBV6-2/TRBV6-3,12,NA,TGTGCCAGCAGTCCCCGAAGGGATACGCAGTATTTT,CASSPRRDTQYF
TRBJ2-5,TRBD1,TRBV7-2,15,many,TGTGCCAGCAGCATCTGGACAGGGGGCGTAGGGACCCAGTACTTC,CASSIWTGGVGTQYF
TRBJ2-2,NA,TRBV12-3/TRBV12-4,16,NA,TGTGCCAGCACCCGAAGAGGGGCCGAGAACACCGGGGAGCTGTTTTTT,CASTRRGAENTGELFF
TRBJ2-4,NA,TRBV7-6,17,NA,TGTGCCAGCAGCCCTCTTGGGCAGGGGAAGGACAAAAACATTCAGTACTTC,CASSPLGQGKDKNIQYF
TRBJ1-2,NA,TRBV7-8,14,NA,TGTGCCAGCAGCCCCAAAGTGGGACTCTATGGCTACACCTTC,CASSPKVGLYGYTF
TRBJ2-3,NA,TRBV7-2,15,many,TGTGCCAGCAGCACCAACGGAATAAGCACAGATACGCAGTATTTT,CASSTNGISTDTQYF
TRBJ2-7,TRBD2,TRBV6-2/TRBV6-3,16,NA,TGTGCCAGCAGTGCCCCCCACGGCGGGAGCCCCTACGAGCAGTACTTC,CASSAPHGGSPYEQYF
TRBJ1-4,TRBD1,TRBV28,13,NA,TGTGCCAGCAGTCCGACAGGGGTTGAAAAACTGTTTTTT,CASSPTGVEKLFF
TRBJ2-6,TRBD1,TRBV7-9,16,NA,TGTGCCAGCAGCTTAGAACAGGGGTCTGGGGCCAACGTCCTGACTTTC,CASSLEQGSGANVLTF
TRBJ1-4,TRBD1,TRBV29-1,15,few,TGCAGCGTTGAAGAAGTGGGACAGCAAGGTGAAAAACTGTTTTTT,CSVEEVGQQGEKLFF
TRBJ1-5,NA,TRBV6-6,15,NA,TGTGCCAGCACCTTATTGCTACAACTTGGTCAGCCCCAGCATTTT,CASTLLLQLGQPQHF